The TCR beta chain under discussion was sequenced for a study of vaccination and CD4 T cells after COVID-19. Across the whole study: With a range of 35 to 161, the median interval from diagnosis to drawing post-COVID samples was approximately 100 days. Following dose two, a median about 65 days (range 14 to 241) passed before post-vaccine samples were taken.

Stated treatment: approximately nine-day PBMC culture with coronavirus spike peptide pools or control peptides (ViraFEST assay). Sequencing of DNA taken from cultured CD4+ T cells relied on the Oncomine TCR Beta short-read assay. One entry per CDR3 protein results from TCRdb running MiXCR on the PCR reads. This repertoire shows about 15,000 distinct CDR3 sequences, around 56% found once; its top ten account for roughly 7.6%. Worth noting for this clonotype: As yet, its antigen is unknown.

The CDR3 totals 16 residues. From germline, CDR1 is DFQATT and CDR2 SNEGSKA (reference sequence). V was shortened by 4 bases and J by 0 bases, with 18 bases between the two germline ends. Sample: CD4+ T cells from blood, cultured in vitro. This TCR derives from a human donor who had recovered from COVID-19. The chain uses TRBV20-1 and TRBJ1-1; maybe TRBD1 (5 bases). The CDR3 coding sequence is TGCAGTGCTACCTACTTGAGGGGTGGGCTGAACACTGAAGCTTTCTTT. This translates into CSATYLRGGLNTEAFF.